The rows below give T cell receptor beta chains drawn from one sample of a study of blood T cell repertoires in COVID-19. Measured with immunoSEQ multiplex PCR; TCRdb has only the in-frame clones, and not every one. The sample shows roughly 250,000 clones, 88% of them seen only once. Sequencing was performed on peripheral blood. Receptor source: a woman aged 40-49 years who had recovered from COVID-19. Both conserved end residues are part of each CDR3. D genes are given only for firm matches. The listing skips clone size in some rows; elsewhere it reads once, few, many or a size class.

clone_size: NA; d_call: NA; j_call: TRBJ2-7; v_call: TRBV5-8; cdr3_aa: CASSSIREQYF; cdr3_nt: TGTGCCAGCAGCTCTATCCGCGAGCAGTACTTC
clone_size: NA; d_call: NA; j_call: TRBJ2-3; v_call: TRBV3-1/TRBV3-2; cdr3_aa: CASKQRRAPLCADTQYF; cdr3_nt: TGTGCCAGCAAACAAAGGAGGGCCCCGTTATGTGCAGATACGCAGTATTTT
clone_size: NA; d_call: TRBD2; j_call: TRBJ2-5; v_call: TRBV7-9; cdr3_aa: CASSGGTSGWETQYF; cdr3_nt: TGTGCCAGCAGCGGAGGGACTAGCGGTTGGGAGACCCAGTACTTC
clone_size: NA; d_call: TRBD2; j_call: TRBJ2-2; v_call: TRBV5-4; cdr3_aa: CASSLRLAVRNTGELFF; cdr3_nt: TGTGCCAGCAGCCTGAGACTAGCGGTTAGGAACACCGGGGAGCTGTTTTTT
clone_size: NA; d_call: TRBD2; j_call: TRBJ2-3; v_call: TRBV18; cdr3_aa: CASSRLAGGPDTQYF; cdr3_nt: TGTGCCAGCTCACGCCTAGCGGGAGGGCCAGATACGCAGTATTTT
clone_size: NA; d_call: NA; j_call: TRBJ1-5; v_call: TRBV19; cdr3_aa: CATANPGTPNQPQHF; cdr3_nt: TGTGCCACAGCAAATCCCGGGACACCAAATCAGCCCCAGCATTTT
clone_size: NA; d_call: TRBD2; j_call: TRBJ2-7; v_call: TRBV4-3; cdr3_aa: CASSQTAGTSGYEQYF; cdr3_nt: TGCGCCAGCAGCCAAACAGCCGGGACTAGCGGTTACGAGCAGTACTTC
clone_size: once; d_call: TRBD1; j_call: TRBJ1-2; v_call: TRBV12-3/TRBV12-4; cdr3_aa: CASSFRGNYGYTF; cdr3_nt: TGTGCCAGCAGTTTCAGGGGGAACTATGGCTACACCTTC
clone_size: NA; d_call: TRBD2; j_call: TRBJ2-1; v_call: TRBV2; cdr3_aa: CASSTSGKYNEQFF; cdr3_nt: TGTGCCAGCAGCACAAGCGGGAAATACAATGAGCAGTTCTTC
clone_size: NA; d_call: NA; j_call: TRBJ1-6; v_call: TRBV11-2; cdr3_aa: CASSLGLSVYNSPLHF; cdr3_nt: TGTGCCAGCAGCTTAGGTTTGTCGGTCTATAATTCACCCCTCCACTTT
clone_size: NA; d_call: TRBD2; j_call: TRBJ2-1; v_call: TRBV5-1; cdr3_aa: CASSPGLAGGNGNEQFF; cdr3_nt: TGCGCCAGCAGCCCCGGACTAGCGGGAGGGAATGGTAATGAGCAGTTCTTC
clone_size: NA; d_call: NA; j_call: TRBJ2-1; v_call: TRBV19; cdr3_aa: CASSILAMTNEQFF; cdr3_nt: TGTGCCAGTAGTATCCTAGCCATGACGAATGAGCAGTTCTTC
clone_size: NA; d_call: NA; j_call: TRBJ1-6; v_call: TRBV6-2/TRBV6-3; cdr3_aa: CASSYQGDNSPLHF; cdr3_nt: TGTGCCAGCAGTTACCAAGGGGATAATTCACCCCTCCACTTT
clone_size: NA; d_call: NA; j_call: TRBJ2-1; v_call: TRBV23-1; cdr3_aa: CASSQSTLELHTGERYNEQFF; cdr3_nt: TGCGCCAGCAGTCAATCAACCCTTGAGCTCCATACCGGGGAACGGTACAATGAGCAGTTCTTC
clone_size: NA; d_call: NA; j_call: TRBJ1-2; v_call: TRBV7-9; cdr3_aa: CASSSEVPAYGYTF; cdr3_nt: TGTGCCAGCAGCTCGGAGGTACCCGCCTATGGCTACACCTTC
clone_size: NA; d_call: NA; j_call: TRBJ1-2; v_call: TRBV4-2; cdr3_aa: CASSQDGVVGRSVANYGYTF; cdr3_nt: TGTGCCAGCAGCCAAGATGGTGTCGTGGGGAGGTCGGTAGCTAACTATGGCTACACCTTC
clone_size: once; d_call: NA; j_call: TRBJ2-3; v_call: TRBV30; cdr3_aa: CAWSSRADTQYF; cdr3_nt: TGTGCCTGGAGTTCGAGAGCAGATACGCAGTATTTT
clone_size: NA; d_call: NA; j_call: TRBJ2-5; v_call: TRBV18; cdr3_aa: CASSPRGRQETQYF; cdr3_nt: TGTGCCAGCTCTCCTAGGGGCCGCCAAGAGACCCAGTACTTC